This TCR beta chain is drawn from a study of T-cell memory formation after mild COVID-19 (dated by TCRdb to the early 2020s). In the study overall: Most TCR sequence clusters were specific to one of the two donors. In a couple of donors, T-cell clones that expanded and contracted after mild COVID-19 were followed by sequencing TCRalpha and TCRbeta repertoires longitudinally. Two young, previously healthy adult volunteers made up the cohort, one male and one female.

The CDR3 contains 12 residues, cysteine and phenylalanine counted. Of all the DNA, just the CDR3 is kept, 36 bases in frame from base 1. Compared with germline, V lacks 6 bases and J lacks 10 bases; bases without a gene match: 5. The germline V gene encodes CDR1 MNHNS and CDR2 SASEGT. As concerns this clonotype: Its binding antigen is unknown. Base quality data are lacking; no much larger clone is found one base away.

Instrument used: Illumina NovaSeq 6000. cDNA libraries for TCRalpha and TCRbeta were prepared by 5'RACE using constant-segment primers, with sample barcodes and unique molecular identifiers added. Trizol reagent was used to extract RNA from every sample. Amplification of the libraries took two PCR steps, and the second step added a second sample barcode plus Illumina TruSeq adapters. The libraries were sequenced on an Illumina NovaSeq using 2 x 150 bp paired-end reads. Processing in the source paper ran as follows. The reads were demultiplexed and collapsed into UMI-guided consensus sequences using migec v1.2.7. Using mixcr v2.1.11, UMI consensuses were aligned to TRA and TRB V and J templates and then assembled into clonotypes. Clonotypes were classified as expanded or contracted when called significant by both edgeR and NoisET, with noise models trained on biological replicates. For edgeR calls, the cutoffs were a false discovery rate-adjusted p below 0.01 and a log2 fold-change threshold of 1. PCA with hierarchical clustering of max-normalized trajectories of the 1000 most abundant clonotypes was used as exploratory dynamics analysis. Separately sequenced CD4+ and CD8+ repertoires were used to assign the CD4 or CD8 phenotype of responding clones. TCRdb reprocessed the public reads (quality trimming at Q25 with fastp, clone calling with MiXCR) and kept in-frame beta chains. Each CDR3 protein appears once, grouped with its most common genes and DNA. The V and J calls shown here were made by TCRdb, not taken from the authors' results. The sample yields around 510,000 distinct CDR3 sequences; 20% to 25% were counted once. The top ten hold approximately 8.4% of the sample.

Study-level results and caveats: Whether the second-wave clones peaking on day 37 were SARS-CoV-2 specific was not confirmed. The study covered only a couple of mild cases, and larger cohorts including severe cases with pre-infection samples were considered necessary. From day 15 to 85, contracting clones showed balanced CD4/CD8 phenotypes, whereas a second wave of clones that expanded from day 15 to 37 leaned towards CD4+. Some responding clones were detected in pre-infection memory, which suggested that pre-existing cross-reactive memory T cells had joined the SARS-CoV-2 response. Contracting CD4+ clones were found mainly in CM and EM memory subsets, while CD8+ clones were enriched in EMRA.

Ficoll-Paque density gradient centrifugation was used to isolate PBMCs. The source material was PBMCs or a T cell subset sorted from them (not recorded which). The clonotype was recovered from an adult woman who had mild COVID-19 (a few samples of this study predate the infection). The sample titles of this study are shuffled in the database, so cell type and time point are left out; the donor was told from shared clones. This chain is built from TRBV6-1 and TRBJ1-4, with 7 central nucleotides matching TRBD1. The CDR3 is CASSGTVGKLFF. The DNA sequence follows: TGTGCCAGCAGCGGGACAGTAGGAAAACTGTTTTTT.